The clone carrying this T cell receptor beta chain was seen more than once but under ten times. Germline loops: CDR1 MGHRA, CDR2 YSYEKL. The germline V and J ends were trimmed by 1 base and 4 bases, with 8 bases remaining between them. The CDR3 is 14 residues long. The data were taken from a study of response to subunit inactivated influenza vaccine. TCRdb reanalysed the RT-PCR reads using MiXCR and keeps one entry per CDR3 protein. The sample holds roughly 620,000 distinct CDR3 sequences; about 10% are singletons and the top ten take roughly 11%. This sample also appeared in a second study, on T cells expressing NK-cell markers. That study adds: Beta-chain TCR cDNA was generated via 5'RACE template switching with UMIs. Repertoires of TCR beta were obtained from T cells sorted as CD3+CD56+NKG2C+, CD3+CD56+NKG2C- and CD3+CD56-NKG2C+. Sorting of alpha-beta TCR T cells alone was achieved in several experiments with an anti-gamma-delta TCR antibody.

This clonotype was sampled from a man in his forties or fifties who received an inactivated influenza vaccine. The source material was PBMCs from blood, sampled on the day of vaccination. The chain employs TRBV4-1 and TRBJ1-5; no clear D gene. The CDR3 sequence is CASSQVQENQPQHF. CDR3 sequence (DNA): TGCGCCAGCAGCCAAGTTCAAGAAAATCAGCCCCAGCATTTT.